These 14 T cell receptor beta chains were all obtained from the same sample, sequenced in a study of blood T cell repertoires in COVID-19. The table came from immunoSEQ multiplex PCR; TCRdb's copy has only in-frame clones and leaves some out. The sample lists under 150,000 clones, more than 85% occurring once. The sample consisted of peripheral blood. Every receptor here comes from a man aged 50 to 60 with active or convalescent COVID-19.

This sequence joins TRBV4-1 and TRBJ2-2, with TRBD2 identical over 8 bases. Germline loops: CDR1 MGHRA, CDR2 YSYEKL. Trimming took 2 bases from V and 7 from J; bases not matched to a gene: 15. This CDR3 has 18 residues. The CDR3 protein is CASSQSARGGVGFGELFF. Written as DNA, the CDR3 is TGCGCCAGCAGCCAATCAGCTCGGGGGGGAGTAGGTTTCGGGGAGCTGTTTTTT.

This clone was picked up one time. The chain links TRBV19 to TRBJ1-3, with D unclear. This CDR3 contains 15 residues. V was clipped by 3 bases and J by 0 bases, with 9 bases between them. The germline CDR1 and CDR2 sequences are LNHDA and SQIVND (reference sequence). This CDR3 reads CASSILSFSGNTIYF. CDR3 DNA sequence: TGTGCCAGTAGTATCTTGAGCTTCTCTGGAAACACCATATATTTT.

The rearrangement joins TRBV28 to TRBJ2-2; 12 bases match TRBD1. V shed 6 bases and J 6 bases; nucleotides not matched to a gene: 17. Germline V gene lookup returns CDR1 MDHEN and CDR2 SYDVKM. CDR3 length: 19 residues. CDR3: CASSTGTGGSRELAGELFF. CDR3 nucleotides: TGTGCCAGCAGCACCGGGACAGGGGGCTCGCGGGAGTTGGCCGGGGAGCTGTTTTTT. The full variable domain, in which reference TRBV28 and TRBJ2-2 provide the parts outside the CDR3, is DVKVTQSSRYLVKRTGEKVFLECVQDMDHENMFWYRQDPGLGLRLIYFSYDVKMKEKGDIPEGYSVSREKKERFSLILESASTNQTSMYLCASSTGTGGSRELAGELFFGEGSRLTVL.

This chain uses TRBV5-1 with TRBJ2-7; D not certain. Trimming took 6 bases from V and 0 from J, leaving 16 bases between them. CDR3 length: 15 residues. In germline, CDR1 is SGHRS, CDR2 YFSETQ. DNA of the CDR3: TGCGCCAGCACTTCAATAGGATCTAGCTCCTACGAGCAGTACTTC. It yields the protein CASTSIGSSSYEQYF.

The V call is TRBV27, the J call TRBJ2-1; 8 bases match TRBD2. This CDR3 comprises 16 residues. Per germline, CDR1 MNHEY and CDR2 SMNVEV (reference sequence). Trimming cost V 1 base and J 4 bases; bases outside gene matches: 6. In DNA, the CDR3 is TGTGCCAGCAGTTTATTACTAGCGGAGGGGTACAATGAGCAGTTCTTC. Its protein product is CASSLLLAEGYNEQFF.

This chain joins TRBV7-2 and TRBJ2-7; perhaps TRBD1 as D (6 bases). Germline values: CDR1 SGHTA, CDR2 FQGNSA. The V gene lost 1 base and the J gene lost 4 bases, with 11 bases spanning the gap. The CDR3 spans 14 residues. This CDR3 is CASSLGDRLYEQYF. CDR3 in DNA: TGTGCCAGCAGCTTAGGCGACAGGCTGTACGAGCAGTACTTC.

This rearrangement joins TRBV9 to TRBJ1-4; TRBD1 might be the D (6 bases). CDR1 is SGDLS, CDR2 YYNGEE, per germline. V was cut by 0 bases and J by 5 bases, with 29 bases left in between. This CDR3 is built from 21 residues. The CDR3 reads CASSVGDGRSLQRGGNEKLFF. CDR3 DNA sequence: TGTGCCAGCAGCGTAGGAGATGGCCGGTCGTTGCAAAGGGGGGGAAATGAAAAACTGTTTTTT. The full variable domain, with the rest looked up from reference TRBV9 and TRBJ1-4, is DSGVTQTPKHLITATGQRVTLRCSPRSGDLSVYWYQQSLDQGLQFLIQYYNGEERAKGNILERFSAQQFPDLHSELNLSSLELGDSALYFCASSVGDGRSLQRGGNEKLFFGSGTQLSVL.

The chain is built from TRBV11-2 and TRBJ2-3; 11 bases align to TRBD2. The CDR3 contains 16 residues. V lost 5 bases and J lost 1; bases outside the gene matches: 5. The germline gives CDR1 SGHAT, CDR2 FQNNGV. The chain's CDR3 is CASSLSGGVGTDTQYF. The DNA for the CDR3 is TGTGCCAGCAGCCTTAGCGGGGGGGTGGGCACAGATACGCAGTATTTT.

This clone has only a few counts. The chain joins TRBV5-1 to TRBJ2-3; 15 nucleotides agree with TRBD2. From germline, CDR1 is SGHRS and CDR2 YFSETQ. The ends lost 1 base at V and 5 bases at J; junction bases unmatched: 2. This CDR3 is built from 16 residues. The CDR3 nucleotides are TGCGCCAGCAGCTTGCCGGGACTAGCGGGGGGAGATACGCAGTATTTT. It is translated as CASSLPGLAGGDTQYF.

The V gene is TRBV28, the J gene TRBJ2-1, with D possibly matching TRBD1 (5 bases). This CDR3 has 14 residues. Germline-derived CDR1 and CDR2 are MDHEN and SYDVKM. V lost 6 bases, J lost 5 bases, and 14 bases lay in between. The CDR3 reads CASSPWPTDNEQFF. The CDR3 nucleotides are TGTGCCAGCAGCCCATGGCCGACAGACAATGAGCAGTTCTTC.

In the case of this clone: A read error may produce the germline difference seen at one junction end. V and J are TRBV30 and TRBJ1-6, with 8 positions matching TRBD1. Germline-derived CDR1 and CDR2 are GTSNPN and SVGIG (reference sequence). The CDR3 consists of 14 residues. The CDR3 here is CAWSTGQDKSPLHF. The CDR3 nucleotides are TGTGCCTGGAGTACGGGACAGGATAAATCACCCCTCCACTTT. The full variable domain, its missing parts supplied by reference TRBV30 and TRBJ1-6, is SQTIHQWPATLVQPVGSPLSLECTVEGTSNPNLYWYRQAAGRGLQLLFYSVGIGQISSEVPQNLSASRPQDRQFILSSKKLLLSDSGFYLCAWSTGQDKSPLHFGNGTRLTVT.

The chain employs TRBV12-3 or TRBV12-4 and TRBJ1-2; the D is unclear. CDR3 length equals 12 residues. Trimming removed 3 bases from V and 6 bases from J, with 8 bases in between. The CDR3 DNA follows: TGTGCCAGCAGTTTTTCGGAGGATGGCTACACCTTC. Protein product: CASSFSEDGYTF.

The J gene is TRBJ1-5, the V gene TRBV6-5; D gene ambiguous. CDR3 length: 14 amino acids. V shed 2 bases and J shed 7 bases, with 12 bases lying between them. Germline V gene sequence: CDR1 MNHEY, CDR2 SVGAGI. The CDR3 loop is CASSYGLVGQPQHF. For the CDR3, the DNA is TGTGCCAGCAGTTACGGGCTCGTGGGCCAGCCCCAGCATTTT.

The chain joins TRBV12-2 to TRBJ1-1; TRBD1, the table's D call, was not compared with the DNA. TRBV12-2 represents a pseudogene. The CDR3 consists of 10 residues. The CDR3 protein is CAGQGFEAFF. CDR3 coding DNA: TGTGCAGGACAGGGCTTTGAAGCTTTCTTT.